This is a list of T cell receptor beta chains from one sample in a study of cytomegalovirus exposure and HLA in healthy donors. Sequencing was performed with immunoSEQ multiplex PCR; in TCRdb, only in-frame clones are kept and a portion is missing. This sample has roughly 180,000 clones, with 75% to 85% found just once. Sequencing was performed on PBMCs. All receptors come from a female donor in good health and CMV-seronegative. CDR3s include the opening cysteine and the closing phenylalanine or tryptophan. The order of the fields is V gene, J gene, D gene, clone size, CDR3 DNA, CDR3 protein. The D gene is left open where the match is weak. Clone size is stated in some rows and not others, as once, few, many or a class when expanded.

v_call: TRBV5-8; j_call: TRBJ2-3; d_call: NA; clone_size: NA; cdr3_nt: TGTGCCAGCAGCTTGGGAAGCGGTGCTAGCACAGATACGCAGTATTTT; cdr3_aa: CASSLGSGASTDTQYF
v_call: TRBV10-3; j_call: TRBJ2-2; d_call: NA; clone_size: NA; cdr3_nt: TGTGCCATCAGCCCTTTGACTACGGGCGGGGAGCTGTTTTTT; cdr3_aa: CAISPLTTGGELFF
v_call: TRBV11-3; j_call: TRBJ2-1; d_call: NA; clone_size: NA; cdr3_nt: TGTGCCAGCAGCTTAGAACAGGGAGCCTACAATGAGCAGTTCTTC; cdr3_aa: CASSLEQGAYNEQFF
v_call: TRBV6-1; j_call: TRBJ2-7; d_call: NA; clone_size: NA; cdr3_nt: TGTGCCAGCGCGTGGGACTTCTCCTACGAGCAGTACTTC; cdr3_aa: CASAWDFSYEQYF
v_call: TRBV6-6; j_call: TRBJ1-2; d_call: TRBD1; clone_size: few; cdr3_nt: TGTGCCAGCAACTACTATGGGGGCAGGGGGACTGATGGCTACACCTTC; cdr3_aa: CASNYYGGRGTDGYTF
v_call: TRBV6-8; j_call: TRBJ2-7; d_call: TRBD1; clone_size: NA; cdr3_nt: TGTGCCAGCAGTTACTCCGGACAGGCGACCTACGAGCAGTACTTC; cdr3_aa: CASSYSGQATYEQYF
v_call: TRBV2; j_call: TRBJ1-1; d_call: TRBD1; clone_size: NA; cdr3_nt: TGTGCCAGCAAGGACGACAGGGGGAACACTGAAGCTTTCTTT; cdr3_aa: CASKDDRGNTEAFF
v_call: TRBV19; j_call: TRBJ2-1; d_call: NA; clone_size: NA; cdr3_nt: TGTGCCAGTAGTAAAGGTGCTGGCGGGCCGTACAATGAGCAGTTCTTC; cdr3_aa: CASSKGAGGPYNEQFF
v_call: TRBV4-3; j_call: TRBJ2-2; d_call: TRBD1; clone_size: NA; cdr3_nt: TGCGCCAGCAGCCCTTCATCCGACAGGGCGAACACCGGGGAGCTGTTTTTT; cdr3_aa: CASSPSSDRANTGELFF
v_call: TRBV7-9; j_call: TRBJ1-5; d_call: NA; clone_size: NA; cdr3_nt: TGTGCCAGCAGCGACGGGGGGTTTCAGCCCCAGCATTTT; cdr3_aa: CASSDGGFQPQHF
v_call: TRBV7-2; j_call: TRBJ2-3; d_call: NA; clone_size: few; cdr3_nt: TGTGCCAGCAGCTTACGTAATAGCGGCACAGATACGCAGTATTTT; cdr3_aa: CASSLRNSGTDTQYF
v_call: TRBV5-4; j_call: TRBJ1-2; d_call: NA; clone_size: few; cdr3_nt: TGTGCCAGCAGCCCACAGGGCGCTTCTTATGGCTACACCTTC; cdr3_aa: CASSPQGASYGYTF
v_call: TRBV6-6; j_call: TRBJ2-3; d_call: NA; clone_size: once; cdr3_nt: TGTGCCAGCAGCCTACAGGGTAGCACAGATACGCAGTATTTT; cdr3_aa: CASSLQGSTDTQYF
v_call: TRBV13; j_call: TRBJ1-5; d_call: NA; clone_size: once; cdr3_nt: TGTGCCAGCAGTTCCAGGGTAATTGGTCAGCCCCAGCATTTT; cdr3_aa: CASSSRVIGQPQHF
v_call: TRBV5-4; j_call: TRBJ2-4; d_call: TRBD1; clone_size: NA; cdr3_nt: TGTGCCAGCAGCTCGAGGACAGGGGAGGCCAAAAACAGTCAGTACTTC; cdr3_aa: CASSSRTGEAKNSQYF
v_call: TRBV18; j_call: TRBJ2-1; d_call: TRBD2; clone_size: NA; cdr3_nt: TGTGCCAGCTCACCGCCTAGCGGGAGCATTCGGGGGACGCAGTTCTTC; cdr3_aa: CASSPPSGSIRGTQFF
v_call: TRBV7-9; j_call: TRBJ2-3; d_call: NA; clone_size: NA; cdr3_nt: TGTGCGACTGCCCCCAGCACAGATACGCAGTATTTT; cdr3_aa: CATAPSTDTQYF
v_call: TRBV6-5; j_call: TRBJ2-4; d_call: TRBD1; clone_size: NA; cdr3_nt: TGTGCCAGCAGTTATTCGCGGACAGGCAAAAACAGTCAGTACTTC; cdr3_aa: CASSYSRTGKNSQYF
v_call: TRBV4-1; j_call: TRBJ2-5; d_call: NA; clone_size: few; cdr3_nt: TGCGCCAGCAGCCAAGAGCAGGGCAGGGTAGAGACCCAGTACTTC; cdr3_aa: CASSQEQGRVETQYF
v_call: TRBV5-6; j_call: TRBJ2-1; d_call: TRBD2; clone_size: NA; cdr3_nt: TGTGCCAGCAGCTACGGACTAGCGCTCTACAATGAGCAGTTCTTC; cdr3_aa: CASSYGLALYNEQFF
v_call: TRBV10-3; j_call: TRBJ2-7; d_call: TRBD1; clone_size: once; cdr3_nt: TGTGCCGCCTCGACAGGGTCCTACGAGCAGTACTTC; cdr3_aa: CAASTGSYEQYF
v_call: TRBV30; j_call: TRBJ1-6; d_call: TRBD1; clone_size: NA; cdr3_nt: TGTGCCTGGTCCGGGACAGGGGGCTCCTATAATTCACCCCTCCACTTT; cdr3_aa: CAWSGTGGSYNSPLHF
v_call: TRBV5-1; j_call: TRBJ1-2; d_call: NA; clone_size: once; cdr3_nt: TGCGCCAGCAGAGCGACGGCTAACTATGGCTACACCTTC; cdr3_aa: CASRATANYGYTF
v_call: TRBV6-5; j_call: TRBJ1-3; d_call: NA; clone_size: NA; cdr3_nt: TGTGCCAGCGCCCGGGGCTCTGGAAACACCATATATTTT; cdr3_aa: CASARGSGNTIYF
v_call: TRBV19; j_call: TRBJ1-2; d_call: NA; clone_size: NA; cdr3_nt: TGTGCCAGTAGTTGGTCAGGGGTCCATGGCTACACCTTC; cdr3_aa: CASSWSGVHGYTF
v_call: TRBV6-5; j_call: TRBJ1-2; d_call: TRBD1; clone_size: NA; cdr3_nt: TGTGCCAGCAGTCAACAGGGGGGTGTCCATGGCTACACCTTC; cdr3_aa: CASSQQGGVHGYTF
v_call: TRBV18; j_call: TRBJ2-7; d_call: NA; clone_size: NA; cdr3_nt: TGTGCCAGCTCACCAGACAGCTACGAGCAGTACTTC; cdr3_aa: CASSPDSYEQYF
v_call: TRBV9; j_call: TRBJ2-5; d_call: TRBD2; clone_size: NA; cdr3_nt: TGTGCCAGCAGCGTAACAGGGACTAGCGGGGGGGAGCAGTACTTC; cdr3_aa: CASSVTGTSGGEQYF
v_call: TRBV4-3; j_call: TRBJ1-4; d_call: NA; clone_size: NA; cdr3_nt: TGCGCCAGCAGCTCTCACACCTTTGCAACTAATGAAAAACTGTTTTTT; cdr3_aa: CASSSHTFATNEKLFF
v_call: TRBV5-8; j_call: TRBJ1-5; d_call: TRBD1; clone_size: NA; cdr3_nt: TGTGCCAGCAGCTTGGAGGGGGCCGGGCCCCAGCATTTT; cdr3_aa: CASSLEGAGPQHF
v_call: TRBV7-2; j_call: TRBJ2-2; d_call: NA; clone_size: NA; cdr3_nt: TGTGCCAGCAGCCCGCGAGTGTCGGGGATGAACACCGGGGAGCTGTTTTTT; cdr3_aa: CASSPRVSGMNTGELFF
v_call: TRBV7-9; j_call: TRBJ2-3; d_call: TRBD1; clone_size: NA; cdr3_nt: TGTGCCAGCAGCTTCGGGACAGGGGGGGCAGATACGCAGTATTTT; cdr3_aa: CASSFGTGGADTQYF
v_call: TRBV28; j_call: TRBJ1-2; d_call: NA; clone_size: NA; cdr3_nt: TGTGCCAGCAGTTTAGGCACAGGCTATGGCTACACCTTC; cdr3_aa: CASSLGTGYGYTF
v_call: TRBV16; j_call: TRBJ2-7; d_call: NA; clone_size: NA; cdr3_nt: TGTGCCAGCAGCCAGTTTAGGGGGGGAGTCTACGAGCAGTACTTC; cdr3_aa: CASSQFRGGVYEQYF
v_call: TRBV4-2; j_call: TRBJ2-5; d_call: NA; clone_size: NA; cdr3_nt: TGTGCCAGCAGCCAAGATCTTAGGGGATGGGAGACCCAGTACTTC; cdr3_aa: CASSQDLRGWETQYF
v_call: TRBV4-2; j_call: TRBJ1-1; d_call: TRBD1; clone_size: NA; cdr3_nt: TGTGCCAGCAGCAGAGGAACAGGGGCAACCTGGGCTGTAGCTTTCTTT; cdr3_aa: CASSRGTGATWAVAFF
v_call: TRBV5-1; j_call: TRBJ2-1; d_call: NA; clone_size: NA; cdr3_nt: TGCGCCAGCGGCGGCGGGTTTGCTATTTACAATGAGCAGTTCTTC; cdr3_aa: CASGGGFAIYNEQFF
v_call: TRBV27; j_call: TRBJ2-7; d_call: NA; clone_size: NA; cdr3_nt: TGTGCCAGCAGCCACGCAGGGAATATCGAGCAGTACTTC; cdr3_aa: CASSHAGNIEQYF
v_call: TRBV18; j_call: TRBJ2-7; d_call: TRBD1; clone_size: NA; cdr3_nt: TGTGCCAGCTCACCCCAGACAGGGGCGCGTTACGAGCAGTACTTC; cdr3_aa: CASSPQTGARYEQYF
v_call: TRBV25-1; j_call: TRBJ1-2; d_call: NA; clone_size: once; cdr3_nt: TGTGCCAGCAGTGAACAGGCAGTCTATGGCTACACCTTC; cdr3_aa: CASSEQAVYGYTF
v_call: TRBV5-1; j_call: TRBJ1-3; d_call: NA; clone_size: NA; cdr3_nt: TGCGCCAGCAGCTTGGTTGGGGCGGTCTCTGGAAACACCATATATTTT; cdr3_aa: CASSLVGAVSGNTIYF
v_call: TRBV5-6; j_call: TRBJ1-1; d_call: TRBD1; clone_size: NA; cdr3_nt: TGTGCCAGCAGCGAAGGGACAGGGGGCACTGAAGCTTTCTTT; cdr3_aa: CASSEGTGGTEAFF
v_call: TRBV5-4; j_call: TRBJ1-2; d_call: NA; clone_size: NA; cdr3_nt: TGTGCCAGCAGCACGCCAGGCGCGGGGGCCTATGGCTACACCTTC; cdr3_aa: CASSTPGAGAYGYTF
v_call: TRBV10-3; j_call: TRBJ2-2; d_call: NA; clone_size: NA; cdr3_nt: TGTGCCATCAGTGAGATTAGCACCGGGGAGCTGTTTTTT; cdr3_aa: CAISEISTGELFF
v_call: TRBV30; j_call: TRBJ1-3; d_call: NA; clone_size: NA; cdr3_nt: TGTGCCTGGACTGCAGCGGGTGGAAACACCATATATTTT; cdr3_aa: CAWTAAGGNTIYF
v_call: TRBV5-8; j_call: TRBJ2-5; d_call: TRBD1; clone_size: NA; cdr3_nt: TGTGCCAGCAGCTTACAGGGGGGAGAGACCCAGTACTTC; cdr3_aa: CASSLQGGETQYF
v_call: TRBV10-3; j_call: TRBJ2-7; d_call: NA; clone_size: few; cdr3_nt: TGTGCCATCAGTGAGTCGCCCGGGACATTGGGGTACGAGCAGTACTTC; cdr3_aa: CAISESPGTLGYEQYF
v_call: TRBV6-1; j_call: TRBJ2-1; d_call: NA; clone_size: few; cdr3_nt: TGTGCCAGCAGTGGACAGCCCAACTACAATGAGCAGTTCTTC; cdr3_aa: CASSGQPNYNEQFF
v_call: TRBV2; j_call: TRBJ1-2; d_call: TRBD1; clone_size: NA; cdr3_nt: TGTGCCAGCAGGGGGACAGGGCTCTATGGCTACACCTTC; cdr3_aa: CASRGTGLYGYTF
v_call: TRBV7-9; j_call: TRBJ2-5; d_call: NA; clone_size: NA; cdr3_nt: TGTGCCAGCAGCTCCCGCTTCCTACTAGACGCGCAAGAGACCCAGTACTTC; cdr3_aa: CASSSRFLLDAQETQYF
v_call: TRBV4-2; j_call: TRBJ2-7; d_call: TRBD1; clone_size: NA; cdr3_nt: TGTGCCAGCAGCCAAGCGGGAAGGGACAGGGGTTACGAGCAGTACTTC; cdr3_aa: CASSQAGRDRGYEQYF
v_call: TRBV4-3; j_call: TRBJ1-1; d_call: NA; clone_size: NA; cdr3_nt: TGCGCCAGCAGCCAAGAGGCGGGGCTCCTTGAAGCTTTCTTT; cdr3_aa: CASSQEAGLLEAFF
v_call: TRBV6-7; j_call: TRBJ2-2; d_call: NA; clone_size: NA; cdr3_nt: TGTGCTGGGGGGGGCATCCTGGGCACCGAGGAGCTGTTTTTT; cdr3_aa: CAGGGILGTEELFF
v_call: TRBV4-2; j_call: TRBJ2-3; d_call: NA; clone_size: NA; cdr3_nt: TGTGCCAGCAGCCAAGCGACGGGACTCCGGCAGTATTTT; cdr3_aa: CASSQATGLRQYF
v_call: TRBV19; j_call: TRBJ2-5; d_call: NA; clone_size: NA; cdr3_nt: TGTGCCAGTAGTTGGCAGTACCAAGAGACCCAGTACTTC; cdr3_aa: CASSWQYQETQYF
v_call: TRBV28; j_call: TRBJ1-1; d_call: NA; clone_size: NA; cdr3_nt: TGTGCCAGCAGTCCCCCCGTTACTGAAGCTTTCTTT; cdr3_aa: CASSPPVTEAFF
v_call: TRBV19; j_call: TRBJ2-5; d_call: TRBD1; clone_size: few; cdr3_nt: TGTGCCAGTAGTAGAGGACAGGGCCAAGAGACCCAGTACTTC; cdr3_aa: CASSRGQGQETQYF
v_call: TRBV11-3; j_call: TRBJ2-7; d_call: NA; clone_size: NA; cdr3_nt: TGTGCCAGCAGCTTAGTAGGGACAACCGAGCAGTACTTC; cdr3_aa: CASSLVGTTEQYF